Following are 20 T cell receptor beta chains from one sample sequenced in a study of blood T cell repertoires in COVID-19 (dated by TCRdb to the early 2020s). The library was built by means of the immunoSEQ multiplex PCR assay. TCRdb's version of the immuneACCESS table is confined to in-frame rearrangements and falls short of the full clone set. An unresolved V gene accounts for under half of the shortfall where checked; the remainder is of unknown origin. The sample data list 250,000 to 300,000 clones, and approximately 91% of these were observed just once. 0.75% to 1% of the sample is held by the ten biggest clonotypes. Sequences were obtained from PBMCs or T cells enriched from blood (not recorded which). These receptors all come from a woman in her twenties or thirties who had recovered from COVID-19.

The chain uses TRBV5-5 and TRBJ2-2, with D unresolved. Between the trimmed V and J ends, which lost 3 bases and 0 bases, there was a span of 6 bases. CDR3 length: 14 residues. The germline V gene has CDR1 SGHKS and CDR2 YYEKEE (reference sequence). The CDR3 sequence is CASSSVTNTGELFF. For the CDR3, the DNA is TGTGCCAGCAGCTCCGTTACGAACACCGGGGAGCTGTTTTTT. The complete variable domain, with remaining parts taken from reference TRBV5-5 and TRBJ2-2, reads DAGVTQSPTHLIKTRGQQVTLRCSPISGHKSVSWYQQVLGQGPQFIFQYYEKEERGRGNFPDRFSARQFPNYSSELNVNALLLGDSALYLCASSSVTNTGELFFGEGSRLTVL.

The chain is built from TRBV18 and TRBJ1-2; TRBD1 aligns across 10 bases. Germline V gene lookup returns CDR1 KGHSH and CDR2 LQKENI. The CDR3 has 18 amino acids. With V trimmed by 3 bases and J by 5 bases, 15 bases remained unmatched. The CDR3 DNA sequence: TGTGCCAGCTCACCCTTGCGGACAGGGGGGACAGTAAAATATGGCTACACCTTC. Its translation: CASSPLRTGGTVKYGYTF.

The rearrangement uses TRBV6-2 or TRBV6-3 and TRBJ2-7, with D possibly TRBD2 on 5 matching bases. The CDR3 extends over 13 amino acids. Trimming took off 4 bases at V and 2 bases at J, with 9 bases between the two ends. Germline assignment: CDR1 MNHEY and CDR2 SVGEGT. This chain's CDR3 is CASSSGRAYEQYF. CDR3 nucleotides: TGTGCCAGCAGTTCGGGGAGAGCCTACGAGCAGTACTTC.

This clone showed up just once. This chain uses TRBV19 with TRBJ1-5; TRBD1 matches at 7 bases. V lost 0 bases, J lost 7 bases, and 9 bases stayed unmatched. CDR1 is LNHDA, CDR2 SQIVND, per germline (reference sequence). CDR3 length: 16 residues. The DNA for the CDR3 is TGTGCCAGTAGTATAGATTATGGACAGGAAGGGCAGCCCCAGCATTTT. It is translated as CASSIDYGQEGQPQHF.

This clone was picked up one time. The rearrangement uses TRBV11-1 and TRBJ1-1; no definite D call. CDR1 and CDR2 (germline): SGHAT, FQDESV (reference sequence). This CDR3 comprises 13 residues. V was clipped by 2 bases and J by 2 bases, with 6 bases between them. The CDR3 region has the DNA TGTGCCAGCAGCTTATCCCCAAACACTGAAGCTTTCTTT. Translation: CASSLSPNTEAFF.

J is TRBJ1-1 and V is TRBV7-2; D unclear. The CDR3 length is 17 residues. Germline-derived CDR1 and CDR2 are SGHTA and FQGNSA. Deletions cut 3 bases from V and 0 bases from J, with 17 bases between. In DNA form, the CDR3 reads TGTGCCAGCAGCTTGTACAGTCCTGGGAGGGTGAACACTGAAGCTTTCTTT. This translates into CASSLYSPGRVNTEAFF.

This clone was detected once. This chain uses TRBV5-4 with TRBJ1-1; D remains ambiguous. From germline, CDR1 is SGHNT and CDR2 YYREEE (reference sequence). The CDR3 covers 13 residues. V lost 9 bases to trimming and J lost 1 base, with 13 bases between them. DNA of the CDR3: TGTGCCATCCGCTTCGGAGAGAACACTGAAGCTTTCTTT. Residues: CAIRFGENTEAFF.

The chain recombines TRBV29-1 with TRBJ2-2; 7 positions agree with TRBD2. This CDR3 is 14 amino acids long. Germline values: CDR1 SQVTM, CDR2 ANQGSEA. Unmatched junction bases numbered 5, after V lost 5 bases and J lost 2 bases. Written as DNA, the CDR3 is TGCAGCGTTACCGGGAGGCAAAACACCGGGGAGCTGTTTTTT. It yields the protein CSVTGRQNTGELFF.

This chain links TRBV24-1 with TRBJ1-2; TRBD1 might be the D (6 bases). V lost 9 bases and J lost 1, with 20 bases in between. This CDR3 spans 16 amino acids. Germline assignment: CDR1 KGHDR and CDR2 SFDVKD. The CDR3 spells CATFGRQGMINYGYTF. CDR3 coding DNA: TGTGCCACCTTTGGGCGGCAGGGGATGATTAACTATGGCTACACCTTC.

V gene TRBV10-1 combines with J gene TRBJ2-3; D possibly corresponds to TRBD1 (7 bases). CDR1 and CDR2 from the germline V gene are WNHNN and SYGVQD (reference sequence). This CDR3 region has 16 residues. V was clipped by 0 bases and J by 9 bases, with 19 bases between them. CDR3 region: CASSESTRGGQRTQYF. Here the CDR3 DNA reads TGCGCCAGCAGTGAGTCGACTAGAGGGGGACAGAGGACGCAGTATTTT.

CDR3 in amino acids: CASSKPTGGRAGEQFF. The CDR3 bases are TGTGCCAGCAGCAAACCCACAGGCGGGAGGGCCGGGGAGCAGTTCTTC. V is TRBV21-1 and J is TRBJ2-1; the table's TRBD2 call for D was not verified on the DNA. TRBV21-1 is described as a pseudogene. CDR3 length: 16 amino acids.

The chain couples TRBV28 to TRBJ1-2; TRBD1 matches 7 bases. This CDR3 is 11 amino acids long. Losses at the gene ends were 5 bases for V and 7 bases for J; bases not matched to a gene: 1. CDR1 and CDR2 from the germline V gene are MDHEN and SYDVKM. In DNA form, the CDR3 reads TGTGCCAGCAGTCCAGGGGGTGGCTACACCTTC. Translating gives CASSPGGGYTF.

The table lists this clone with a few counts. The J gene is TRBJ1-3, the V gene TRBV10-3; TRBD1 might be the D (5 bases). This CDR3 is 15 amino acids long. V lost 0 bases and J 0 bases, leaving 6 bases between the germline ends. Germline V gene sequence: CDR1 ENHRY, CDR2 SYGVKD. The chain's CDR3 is CAISESGGSGNTIYF. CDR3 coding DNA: TGTGCCATCAGTGAGTCGGGGGGCTCTGGAAACACCATATATTTT.

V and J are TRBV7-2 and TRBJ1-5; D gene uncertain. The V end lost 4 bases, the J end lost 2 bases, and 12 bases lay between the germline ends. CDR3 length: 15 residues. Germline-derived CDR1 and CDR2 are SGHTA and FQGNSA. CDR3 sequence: CASSSGGSGNQPQHF. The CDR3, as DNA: TGTGCCAGCAGCTCCGGTGGGAGCGGCAATCAGCCCCAGCATTTT.

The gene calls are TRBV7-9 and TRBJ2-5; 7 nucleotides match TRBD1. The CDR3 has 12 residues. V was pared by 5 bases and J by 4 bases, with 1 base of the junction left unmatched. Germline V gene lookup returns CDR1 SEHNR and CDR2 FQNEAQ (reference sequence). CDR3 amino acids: CASSDRVETQYF. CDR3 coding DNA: TGTGCCAGCAGCGACAGGGTAGAGACCCAGTACTTC.

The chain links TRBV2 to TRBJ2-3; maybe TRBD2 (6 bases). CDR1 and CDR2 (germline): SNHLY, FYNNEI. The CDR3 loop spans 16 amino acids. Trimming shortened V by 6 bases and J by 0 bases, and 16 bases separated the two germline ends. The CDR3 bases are TGTGCCAGCAGCCACCCTAGCGCCTCTAGCACAGATACGCAGTATTTT. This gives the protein CASSHPSASSTDTQYF.

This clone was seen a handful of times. The CDR3: CATSDHKGGALGGYTF. The CDR3 DNA reads TGTGCCACCAGTGACCACAAAGGGGGCGCGTTGGGTGGCTACACCTTC. This chain connects TRBV24-1 to TRBJ1-2; 7 bases are a match to TRBD1. V lost 4 bases, J lost 7 bases, and 14 bases stayed unmatched. CDR1 is KGHDR and CDR2 is SFDVKD in the germline V gene. This CDR3 comprises 16 residues.

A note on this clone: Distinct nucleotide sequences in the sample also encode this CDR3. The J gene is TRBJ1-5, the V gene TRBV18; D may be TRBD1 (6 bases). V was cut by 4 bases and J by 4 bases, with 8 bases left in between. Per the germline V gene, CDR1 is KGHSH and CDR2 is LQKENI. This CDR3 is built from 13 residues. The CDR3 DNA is TGTGCCAGCTCACGAGACAGGAATCAGCCCCAGCATTTT. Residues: CASSRDRNQPQHF.

In DNA form, the CDR3 reads TGTGCCAGCAGCGCCAGGGGTGCACACACAAGCGTCAATGAGCAGTTCTTC. Its protein is CASSARGAHTSVNEQFF. The rearrangement uses TRBV5-4 and TRBJ2-1; a weak D match, TRBD1 (6 bases). There are 17 residues in the CDR3. V was trimmed by 4 bases and J by 6 bases, leaving 23 bases between them. The germline CDR1 and CDR2 sequences are SGHNT and YYREEE (reference sequence).

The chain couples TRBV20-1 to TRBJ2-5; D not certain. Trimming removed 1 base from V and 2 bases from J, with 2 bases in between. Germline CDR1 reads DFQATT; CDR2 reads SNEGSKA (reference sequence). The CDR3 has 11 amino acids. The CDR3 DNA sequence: TGCAGTGCTAGAGCACAAGAGACCCAGTACTTC. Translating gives CSARAQETQYF.